The 22 T cell receptor beta chains below all came from one sample that was sequenced in a study of CD8+CD57+ T cells in acquired aplastic anemia (dated by TCRdb to 2016 to 2019). These reads were obtained on an Illumina HiSeq 2000. TCR beta VDJ combination and CDR3 sequence profiling used genomic DNA as the template. Clones were called with MiXCR by TCRdb after fastp trimmed the public reads at Q25, and only in-frame beta chains were retained. Identical CDR3 proteins give one entry, which carries the most common genes and DNA. For this sample the table gives around 430,000 distinct CDR3 sequences, of which more than 25% were detected only once. The top ten clones comprise 0.75% to 0.95% of the sample. Flow cytometry had shown CD8+CD57+ cell expansion in the patients selected for sequencing. Sequenced input: sorted CD4+, CD8+, or CD8+CD57+ T cells (not recorded which) from PBMCs. The receptors come from a human donor with aplastic anemia.

A word on this clonotype: This may stem from a read error, because a much larger clone lies one nucleotide away. The J gene is TRBJ1-1, the V gene TRBV9; 7 nucleotides line up with TRBD1. CDR1 and CDR2 (germline): SGDLS, YYNGEE. This CDR3 comprises 15 residues. The DNA for the CDR3 is TGTGCCAGCAGCGGACAGGGTCCATTGAACACTGAAGCTCTCTTT. This sequence encodes CASSGQGPLNTEALF.

As for this clonotype: Relative to the germline gene, one junction end is altered; a read error may explain this. V gene TRBV7-6 combines with J gene TRBJ2-1; a weak D match, TRBD2 (6 bases). CDR1 is SGHVS and CDR2 is FNYEAQ in the germline V gene. CDR3 length: 18 amino acids. This chain's CDR3 is CASSLVTAPGGRHNEQFF. CDR3 nucleotide sequence: TGTGCTAGCAGCTTAGTAACAGCCCCCGGGGGTCGCCACAATGAGCAGTTCTTC.

This clonotype was detected a few times. The CDR3 sequence: CASSTPRPEETQYF. The CDR3 DNA sequence: TGTGCCAGCAGTACCCCCCGTCCGGAGGAGACCCAGTACTTC. The V call is TRBV6-1, the J call TRBJ2-5; D is uncertain. Germline V gene data show CDR1 as MNHNS and CDR2 as SASEGT. The CDR3 runs 14 residues. V was cut by 5 bases and J by 5 bases, with 15 bases left in between.

On this clonotype itself: This may be a read error, as it is one base from a much larger clone. The chain links TRBV5-5 to TRBJ1-6, with D perhaps TRBD1 (5 bases). The CDR3 loop spans 14 amino acids. In germline, CDR1 is SGHKS, CDR2 YYEKEE (reference sequence). V dropped 3 bases and J dropped 7 bases, with 11 bases sitting between them. The CDR3 region is CASSSGRTNSPLHF. The CDR3 DNA reads TGTGCCAGCAGCTCGGGACGGACGAATTCACCCCTCCACTTT.

This clonotype has a single count. This chain links TRBV5-1 with TRBJ2-1; TRBD1 might be the D (5 bases). V was trimmed by 0 bases and J by 6 bases, leaving 19 bases between them. CDR1 is SGHRS and CDR2 is YFSETQ in the germline V gene. The CDR3 has 17 amino acids. CDR3: CASSLAVGRAFGNEQFF. The DNA of the CDR3 is TGCGCCAGCAGCTTGGCCGTGGGCAGGGCGTTCGGCAATGAGCAGTTCTTC.

This clonotype turned up a few times. The V and J genes are TRBV10-3 and TRBJ2-7; 9 nucleotides line up with TRBD1. The CDR3 consists of 15 residues. J gave up 6 bases and V 4 bases, and 10 bases lay outside the gene matches. Germline V gene lookup returns CDR1 ENHRY and CDR2 SYGVKD. The CDR3 nucleotides are TGTGCCATCAGTGCCTCGGGACAGGGATCCGGCGAGCAGTACTTC. This sequence encodes CAISASGQGSGEQYF.

This chain links TRBV29-1 with TRBJ1-3; D is unresolved. V shed 0 bases and J shed 4 bases, with 1 base lying between them. The germline CDR1 and CDR2 sequences are SQVTM and ANQGSEA. This CDR3 has 11 amino acids. The CDR3 is CSVEEGNTIYF. CDR3 nucleotides: TGCAGCGTTGAAGAGGGAAACACCATATATTTT.

This clonotype showed up just a few times. The chain recombines TRBV7-9 with TRBJ1-1; tentatively, D is TRBD1 (5 bases). Germline values: CDR1 SEHNR, CDR2 FQNEAQ (reference sequence). The CDR3 totals 15 residues. V gave up 5 bases and J gave up 6 bases, with 19 bases separating them. This CDR3 reads CASSEDSGYGSEAFF. CDR3 nucleotides: TGTGCCAGCAGCGAAGACAGCGGATATGGGTCTGAAGCTTTCTTT.

This clonotype has ten or more counts. This chain joins TRBV2 and TRBJ1-2, with D unresolved. The germline CDR1 and CDR2 sequences are SNHLY and FYNNEI. CDR3 length: 11 amino acids. V lost 7 bases, J lost 6 bases, and 9 bases lay in between. The CDR3 DNA follows: TGTGCCAGCAATGGAGAAGATGGCTACACCTTC. The encoded protein is CASNGEDGYTF.

Concerning this clonotype: Here the CDR3 omits its conserved ending phenylalanine or tryptophan, so a read error is the likely source. The V call is TRBV2, the J call TRBJ1-6; D gene unclear. CDR1 and CDR2 from the germline V gene are SNHLY and FYNNEI. The CDR3 extends over 14 amino acids. The CDR3 DNA follows: TGTGCCAGCACCTTTGGGGTCTATAATCCACCCCTCCACCTT. Translation: CASTFGVYNPPLHL.

Of note for this clonotype: This may come from a read error, since a much larger clone is one base off. The chain has TRBV2 and TRBJ2-5; TRBD2 might be the D (5 bases). The germline gives CDR1 SNHLY, CDR2 FYNNEI. The CDR3 extends over 13 amino acids. CDR3 region: CASSEEGWETQCF. Here the CDR3 DNA reads TGTGCCAGCAGTGAAGAAGGGTGGGAGACCCAGTGCTTC.

This clonotype appeared a few times. The rearrangement links TRBV7-8 to TRBJ1-1, with a possible D match to TRBD1 (5 bases). From germline, CDR1 is SGHVS and CDR2 FQNEAQ. The CDR3 sequence is 17 residues long. V shed 4 bases and J shed 3 bases, with 21 bases lying between them. The CDR3 sequence is CASSSKAIGAIHTEAFF. The CDR3 DNA reads TGTGCCAGCAGCTCTAAGGCGATTGGGGCCATTCACACTGAAGCTTTCTTT. The full variable domain, rest sourced from reference TRBV7-8 and TRBJ1-1, is GAGVSQSPRYKVAKRGQDVALRCDPISGHVSLFWYQQALGQGPEFLTYFQNEAQLDKSGLPSDRFFAERPEGSVSTLKIQRTQQEDSAVYLCASSSKAIGAIHTEAFFGQGTRLTVV.

The chain recombines TRBV18 with TRBJ1-2, with 8 bases aligning to TRBD1. Trimming took 2 bases from V and 2 from J; bases not matched to a gene: 16. This CDR3 has 19 amino acids. Germline V gives CDR1 KGHSH, CDR2 LQKENI. The CDR3 here is CASSPVYKDRAWTNYGYTF. DNA of the CDR3: TGTGCCAGCTCACCAGTATATAAGGACAGGGCTTGGACCAACTATGGCTACACCTTC.

This clonotype was counted only a few times. The rearrangement uses TRBV5-1 and TRBJ2-3; 8 nucleotides agree with TRBD1. CDR3 length: 15 amino acids. In germline, CDR1 is SGHRS, CDR2 YFSETQ. V gave up 4 bases and J gave up 2 bases; unmatched junction bases: 6. CDR3 protein: CASSPGQGLTDTQYF. The CDR3 nucleotides read TGCGCCAGCAGCCCTGGACAGGGACTCACAGATACGCAGTATTTT. The full variable domain, in which reference TRBV5-1 and TRBJ2-3 provide the parts outside the CDR3, is KAGVTQTPRYLIKTRGQQVTLSCSPISGHRSVSWYQQTPGQGLQFLFEYFSETQRNKGNFPGRFSGRQFSNSRSEMNVSTLELGDSALYLCASSPGQGLTDTQYFGPGTRLTVL.

The chain carries TRBV6-1 and TRBJ2-2; D remains ambiguous. The CDR3 runs to 12 residues. CDR1 is MNHNS and CDR2 is SASEGT in the germline V gene. V lost 6 bases to trimming and J lost 6 bases, with 8 bases between them. CDR3 sequence: CASSVNSGELFF. CDR3 in DNA: TGTGCCAGCAGCGTAAATTCCGGGGAGCTGTTTTTT.

This clonotype was detected a few times. The V and J genes are TRBV9 and TRBJ2-1; D might be TRBD1 (5 bases). Deletions cut 0 bases from V and 6 bases from J, with 7 bases between. The CDR3 contains 13 residues. Germline V gives CDR1 SGDLS, CDR2 YYNGEE. CDR3 loop: CASSVEGVNEQFF. CDR3 nucleotides: TGTGCCAGCAGCGTAGAAGGGGTCAATGAGCAGTTCTTC.

This clonotype was observed a handful of times. This sequence joins TRBV2 and TRBJ2-3; D gene uncertain. V shed 6 bases and J shed 2 bases, with 15 bases lying between them. CDR3 length: 15 amino acids. Germline CDR1 and CDR2: SNHLY and FYNNEI. The CDR3 reads CASSLGEVFTDTQYF. The CDR3 region has the DNA TGTGCCAGCAGCTTAGGTGAGGTTTTCACAGATACGCAGTATTTT.

This clonotype has more than one count but fewer than ten. The rearrangement joins TRBV11-3 to TRBJ1-1; D is unclear. Germline loops: CDR1 SGHNT, CDR2 YENEEA. The CDR3 runs 10 residues. Between the trimmed V and J ends, which lost 0 bases and 10 bases, there was a span of 3 bases. CDR3 protein: CASSLDIAFF. DNA for the CDR3: TGTGCCAGCAGCTTAGATATAGCTTTCTTT.

The table lists this clonotype with a few counts. V is TRBV24-1 and J is TRBJ2-1, with TRBD1 identical over 8 bases. V lost 11 bases, J lost 9 bases, and 14 bases stayed unmatched. The germline gives CDR1 KGHDR, CDR2 SFDVKD. This CDR3 comprises 14 residues. CDR3 in amino acids: CASSVTDRGGEQFF. The CDR3 coding sequence is TGTGCCAGCAGCGTGACCGACAGGGGCGGTGAGCAGTTCTTC.

The chain couples TRBV10-2 to TRBJ1-6; D possibly corresponds to TRBD1 (5 bases). Trimming removed 0 bases from V and 9 bases from J, with 12 bases in between. Germline V CDR1 and CDR2: WSHSY, SAAADI. There are 15 residues in the CDR3. CDR3 in DNA: TGCGCCAGCAGTGAGTCTAGGACAATAGGTTCACCCCTCCACTTT. Translated: CASSESRTIGSPLHF.

This chain uses TRBV20-1 with TRBJ2-5; D is possibly TRBD2 (5 bases). The CDR3 is 11 amino acids. Germline V gene sequence: CDR1 DFQATT, CDR2 SNEGSKA (reference sequence). V lost 6 bases and J 4 bases, leaving 9 bases between the germline ends. The CDR3 here is CSAGMGETQYF. The CDR3, as DNA: TGCAGTGCCGGGATGGGAGAGACCCAGTACTTC.

This clonotype was detected a few times. The CDR3 DNA sequence: TGTGCCAGCAGTGAAATTAAGGGTCGCTATGGCTACACCTTC. It codes for CASSEIKGRYGYTF. V usage is TRBV6-1 and J usage is TRBJ1-2; D ambiguous. CDR3 length equals 14 residues. V dropped 2 bases and J dropped 4 bases, with 11 bases sitting between them. From germline, CDR1 is MNHNS and CDR2 SASEGT.